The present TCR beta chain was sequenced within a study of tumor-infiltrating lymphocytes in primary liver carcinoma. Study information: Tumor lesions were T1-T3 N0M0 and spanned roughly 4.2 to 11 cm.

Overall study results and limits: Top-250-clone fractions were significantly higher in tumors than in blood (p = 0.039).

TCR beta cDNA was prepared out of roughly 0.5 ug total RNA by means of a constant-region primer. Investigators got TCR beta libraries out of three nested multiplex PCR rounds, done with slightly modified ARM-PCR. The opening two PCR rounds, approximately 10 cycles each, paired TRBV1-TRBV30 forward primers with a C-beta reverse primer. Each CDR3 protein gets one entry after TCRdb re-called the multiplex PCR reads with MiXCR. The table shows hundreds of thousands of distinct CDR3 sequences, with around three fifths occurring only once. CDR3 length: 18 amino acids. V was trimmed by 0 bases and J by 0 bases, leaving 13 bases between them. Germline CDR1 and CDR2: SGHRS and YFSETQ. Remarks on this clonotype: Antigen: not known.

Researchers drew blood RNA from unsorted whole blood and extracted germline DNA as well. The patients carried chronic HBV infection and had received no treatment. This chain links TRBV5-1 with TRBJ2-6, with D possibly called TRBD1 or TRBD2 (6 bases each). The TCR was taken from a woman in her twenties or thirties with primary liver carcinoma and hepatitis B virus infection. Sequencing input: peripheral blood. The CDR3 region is CASSLVIRGGSGANVLTF. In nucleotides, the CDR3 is TGCGCCAGCAGCTTGGTTATCAGGGGAGGCTCTGGGGCCAACGTCCTGACTTTC. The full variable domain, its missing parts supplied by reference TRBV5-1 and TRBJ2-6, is KAGVTQTPRYLIKTRGQQVTLSCSPISGHRSVSWYQQTPGQGLQFLFEYFSETQRNKGNFPGRFSGRQFSNSRSEMNVSTLELGDSALYLCASSLVIRGGSGANVLTFGAGSRLTVL.